This TCR beta chain comes out of a study of post-analysis software for immune sequencing data. Findings and caveats of the study: The five TRBV segments detected at higher frequency in patients than in controls included TRBV5-6, TRBV5-1 and TRBV20-1.

Germline V lookup: CDR1 SNHLY, CDR2 FYNNEI. The junction had 7 bases not matched to a gene; V was cut back by 10 bases and J by 4 bases. CDR3 length: 14 residues. Of note for this clonotype: Its specificity is not known.

Libraries were made from TCR beta cDNA, and they carried unique molecular identifiers. About 500,000 cDNA molecules were obtained per 1 to 10 million input T cells. TCRdb analysed the PCR reads with MiXCR anew, one entry per CDR3 protein. The sample has 600,000 to 750,000 distinct CDR3 sequences, 59% seen once. The TCR comes from a girl aged 2-9 years with multiple sclerosis. The rearrangement joins TRBV2 to TRBJ2-6; 7 positions agree with TRBD1. The sample consisted of blood. CDR3 protein: CAIKQGRGANVLTF. For the CDR3, the DNA is TGTGCCATCAAACAGGGGAGAGGGGCCAACGTCCTGACTTTC.